Each of the 22 T cell receptor beta chains below was sequenced from the same sample in a study of shared clonotypes between healthy human individuals (dated by TCRdb to between 2020 and 2021). For the CD8 naive samples, CD45RO-negative cells were positively selected for CCR7, yielding a CD45RA+CCR7+ population from which TemRA cells were excluded. The library was made by the immunoSEQ multiplex PCR assay. TCRdb's version of the immuneACCESS table is confined to in-frame rearrangements and falls short of the full clone set. An unresolved V gene accounts for under half of the shortfall where checked; the remainder is of unknown origin. The sample has 2 million or so clones on record, just under 95% of them singletons. The leading ten clones occupy roughly 1.1% of the sample. Sequencing was carried out using naive CD8+ T cells sorted from blood. The cell subset or site label on this specimen signifies: CD45RA+CCR7+. The receptor source for this set is a man aged 18-30 years in good health.

The gene calls are TRBV19 and TRBJ2-7, with 10 bases lining up with TRBD2. Per the germline V gene, CDR1 is LNHDA and CDR2 is SQIVND (reference sequence). The CDR3 is 14 residues long. Trimming removed 5 bases from V and 5 bases from J; junction bases left unmatched: 6. CDR3 loop: CASSASGSHHEQYF. The CDR3 bases are TGTGCCAGTAGTGCTAGCGGGAGTCACCACGAGCAGTACTTC.

Regarding this clone: At the DNA level, this CDR3 is encoded by other sequences in the same sample as well. The V call is TRBV27, the J call TRBJ2-5, with D unresolved. CDR1 and CDR2 (germline): MNHEY, SMNVEV (reference sequence). Trimming pared 4 bases from V and 4 bases from J, leaving 4 bases between. The length of the CDR3 is 11 residues. CDR3 sequence: CASSSGETQYF. The CDR3 coding sequence is TGTGCCAGCAGTTCCGGAGAGACCCAGTACTTC.

V and J are TRBV6-5 and TRBJ2-7; weak D call: TRBD1 (5 bases). CDR1 MNHEY and CDR2 SVGAGI come from the germline V gene. CDR3 size: 14 residues. Trimming took 2 bases from V and 6 from J, leaving 14 bases between them. CDR3 nucleotide sequence: TGTGCCAGCAGTTACGACCAGGGTTCGATCGAGCAGTACTTC. Its translation: CASSYDQGSIEQYF.

The chain recombines TRBV7-9 with TRBJ2-7; weak D call: TRBD1 (7 bases). Trimming took 3 bases from V and 7 from J, leaving 19 bases between them. Germline assignment: CDR1 SEHNR and CDR2 FQNEAQ (reference sequence). The CDR3 consists of 15 residues. The CDR3 nucleotides read TGTGCCAGCAGCTTCCCCGACAGGGAGGTAGAGGAGCAGTACTTC. Translated: CASSFPDREVEEQYF.

This clone was detected once. The CDR3 protein is CASSLGQGLGEAFF. DNA for the CDR3: TGTGCCAGCAGCTTGGGGCAGGGGTTGGGTGAAGCTTTCTTT. V gene TRBV7-9 combines with J gene TRBJ1-1; D may be TRBD1 (6 bases). CDR3 size: 14 residues. Germline values: CDR1 SEHNR, CDR2 FQNEAQ (reference sequence). The V end was cut by 3 bases, the J end by 7 bases, with 15 bases between.

The chain is built from TRBV4-3 and TRBJ2-7; TRBD2 aligns across 11 bases. The trim removed 0 bases at V and 1 base at J, leaving 5 bases unmatched. Germline V lookup: CDR1 LGHNA, CDR2 YSLEER. The CDR3 runs to 17 residues. As DNA, the CDR3 is TGCGCCAGCAGCCAAGAAAAGGGACTAGCGGCATCCTACGAGCAGTACTTC. This gives the protein CASSQEKGLAASYEQYF.

The genes are TRBV7-9 and TRBJ1-1; no definite D call. V was trimmed by 6 bases and J by 3 bases, leaving 5 bases between them. Germline loops: CDR1 SEHNR, CDR2 FQNEAQ (reference sequence). This CDR3 spans 11 amino acids. The CDR3 reads CASRDDTEAFF. Here the CDR3 DNA reads TGTGCCAGCAGAGACGACACTGAAGCTTTCTTT.

CDR3 sequence: CASSMSTAASYNEQFF. The CDR3 DNA sequence: TGTGCCAGCAGTATGAGTACCGCCGCCTCCTACAATGAGCAGTTCTTC. The chain recombines TRBV6-6 with TRBJ2-1, with D uncertain. Trimming stripped 5 bases from V and 0 bases from J, with 14 bases between. Germline CDR1 is MNHNY and CDR2 is SVGAGI (reference sequence). This CDR3 is built from 16 residues.

The J gene is TRBJ2-1, the V gene TRBV4-3; the match to TRBD1 covers 9 bases. V gave up 3 bases and J gave up 6 bases; unmatched junction bases: 6. Germline V lookup: CDR1 LGHNA, CDR2 YSLEER. This CDR3 has 15 residues. CDR3 nucleotide sequence: TGCGCCAGCAGCCAGGAACAGGGGGCGTTCAATGAGCAGTTCTTC. This translates into CASSQEQGAFNEQFF.

V usage is TRBV4-3 and J usage is TRBJ1-5; TRBD1 aligns across 10 bases. The V and J ends lost 0 bases and 5 bases, in that order; junction bases with no gene match: 4. The CDR3 has 16 amino acids. The germline CDR1 and CDR2 sequences are LGHNA and YSLEER. CDR3 bases: TGCGCCAGCAGCCAAGATCGGGACAGGGGCTATCAGCCCCAGCATTTT. It yields the protein CASSQDRDRGYQPQHF.

As for this clone: Relative to the germline gene, one junction end is altered; a read error may explain this. V usage is TRBV29-1 and J usage is TRBJ1-1; D uncertain. The CDR3 is made up of 14 amino acids. CDR1 SQVTM and CDR2 ANQGSEA come from the germline V gene. The CDR3: CSVEGFPEATEALF. The CDR3 DNA reads TGCAGCGTTGAAGGGTTCCCAGAGGCCACTGAAGCTCTCTTT.

V and J are TRBV4-1 and TRBJ2-2; unclear D gene. Trimming took off 5 bases at V and 4 bases at J, with 2 bases between the two ends. From germline, CDR1 is MGHRA and CDR2 YSYEKL. There are 11 residues in the CDR3. The CDR3 sequence is CASSITGELFF. The CDR3 DNA follows: TGCGCCAGCAGCATCACCGGGGAGCTGTTTTTT.

The gene calls are TRBV19 and TRBJ2-7; TRBD1 agrees at 8 bases. Trimming at V came to 3 bases and at J to 3 bases, leaving 7 bases not matched to a gene. Germline assignment: CDR1 LNHDA and CDR2 SQIVND (reference sequence). The CDR3 spans 15 residues. This CDR3 is CASSIGTGGFYEQYF. Here the CDR3 DNA reads TGTGCCAGTAGTATCGGGACAGGAGGCTTCTACGAGCAGTACTTC.

V usage is TRBV7-2 and J usage is TRBJ1-1; 8 nucleotides agree with TRBD1. The CDR3 has 13 amino acids. CDR1 is SGHTA and CDR2 is FQGNSA in the germline V gene. J gave up 3 bases and V 6 bases, and 3 bases lay outside the gene matches. The DNA for the CDR3 is TGTGCCAGCAGGGTGACAGGGGACACTGAAGCTTTCTTT. It yields the protein CASRVTGDTEAFF.

This clone was recorded only once. The sample carries other DNA sequences with the same CDR3. V and J are TRBV9 and TRBJ2-7; tentative D call: TRBD1 (5 bases). The ends were cut back, 4 bases at V and 2 bases at J, with 10 bases in the middle. Germline values: CDR1 SGDLS, CDR2 YYNGEE. The CDR3 totals 13 residues. The CDR3 region has the DNA TGTGCCAGCAGCCGCGACAGTCCCTACGAGCAGTACTTC. It specifies CASSRDSPYEQYF.

This clone has just a few counts. Distinct nucleotide sequences in the sample also encode this CDR3. This chain uses TRBV7-9 with TRBJ1-5; 8 positions agree with TRBD1. The CDR3 covers 14 residues. The ends lost 1 base at V and 4 bases at J; junction bases unmatched: 0. From germline, CDR1 is SEHNR and CDR2 FQNEAQ (reference sequence). CDR3 bases: TGTGCCAGCAGCTTAGGACAGGGGAATCAGCCCCAGCATTTT. It is translated as CASSLGQGNQPQHF.

Note on this clone: At the DNA level, this CDR3 is encoded by other sequences in the same sample as well. The chain is built from TRBV28 and TRBJ2-7; 7 bases map to TRBD1. The CDR3 is 13 amino acids. The V gene's germline CDR1 is MDHEN and CDR2 SYDVKM. V shed 3 bases and J 6 bases; nucleotides not matched to a gene: 5. CDR3 loop: CASSFRQGSEQYF. The CDR3 bases are TGTGCCAGCAGTTTTAGACAGGGATCCGAGCAGTACTTC.

This clone was observed a single time. This rearrangement joins TRBV10-3 to TRBJ2-7; 12 bases match TRBD2. Germline CDR1 ENHRY, CDR2 SYGVKD. After removal of 3 bases from V and 6 bases from J, the junction contained 12 bases not matched to a gene. The CDR3 is 17 residues long. This CDR3 reads CAISDPASGGAAPEQYF. The CDR3 bases are TGTGCCATCAGTGACCCCGCTAGCGGGGGGGCTGCCCCCGAGCAGTACTTC.

The chain has TRBV11-2 and TRBJ1-2, with 7 bases fitting TRBD1. Per germline, CDR1 SGHAT and CDR2 FQNNGV. The CDR3 is 15 residues long. V dropped 4 bases and J dropped 3; count of bases not matched to a gene: 8. CDR3 sequence: CASSSGTAPYYGYTF. In DNA, the CDR3 is TGTGCCAGCAGCTCCGGGACAGCTCCCTACTATGGCTACACCTTC.

This clone appeared once. This sequence joins TRBV30 and TRBJ1-5; D is uncertain. Germline V CDR1 and CDR2: GTSNPN, SVGIG (reference sequence). V was clipped by 0 bases and J by 0 bases, with 12 bases between them. The CDR3 extends over 16 amino acids. In DNA form, the CDR3 reads TGTGCCTGGAGTGTGGCGGAGGACTATAGCAATCAGCCCCAGCATTTT. Its protein product is CAWSVAEDYSNQPQHF. Complete variable domain (other parts from reference TRBV30 and TRBJ1-5): SQTIHQWPATLVQPVGSPLSLECTVEGTSNPNLYWYRQAAGRGLQLLFYSVGIGQISSEVPQNLSASRPQDRQFILSSKKLLLSDSGFYLCAWSVAEDYSNQPQHFGDGTRLSIL.

The chain is built from TRBV13 and TRBJ2-7; TRBD1 agrees at 9 bases. This CDR3 has 16 residues. Germline CDR1 PRHDT, CDR2 FYEKMQ (reference sequence). With V trimmed by 1 base and J by 5 bases, 9 bases remained unmatched. The CDR3 loop reads CASSLVSGTGSDEQYF. In nucleotides, the CDR3 is TGTGCCAGCAGCTTAGTAAGTGGGACAGGGTCTGACGAGCAGTACTTC.

This sequence joins TRBV11-3 and TRBJ2-2; D possibly uses TRBD1 or TRBD2 (5 bases each). This CDR3 is built from 15 residues. Trimming removed 3 bases from V and 1 base from J, with 9 bases in between. The V gene's germline CDR1 is SGHNT and CDR2 YENEEA. The CDR3 region has the DNA TGTGCCAGCAGCTTGGGACGAAAGAACACCGGGGAGCTGTTTTTT. Its translation: CASSLGRKNTGELFF.